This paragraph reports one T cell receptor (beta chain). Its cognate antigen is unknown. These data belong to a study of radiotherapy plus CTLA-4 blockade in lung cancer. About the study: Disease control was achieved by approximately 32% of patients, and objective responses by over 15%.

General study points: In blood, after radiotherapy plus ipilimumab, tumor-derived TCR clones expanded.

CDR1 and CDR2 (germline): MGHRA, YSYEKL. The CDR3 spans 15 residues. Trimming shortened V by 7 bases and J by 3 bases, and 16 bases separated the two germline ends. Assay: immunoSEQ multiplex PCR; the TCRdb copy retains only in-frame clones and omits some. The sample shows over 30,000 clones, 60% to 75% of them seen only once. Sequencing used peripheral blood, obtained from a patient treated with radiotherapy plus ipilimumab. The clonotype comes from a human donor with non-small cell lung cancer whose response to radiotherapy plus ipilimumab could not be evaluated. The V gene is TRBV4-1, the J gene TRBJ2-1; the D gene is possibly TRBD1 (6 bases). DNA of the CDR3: TGCGCCAGCACCAAGGACAGCGGTCACTACAATGAGCAGTTCTTC. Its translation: CASTKDSGHYNEQFF.